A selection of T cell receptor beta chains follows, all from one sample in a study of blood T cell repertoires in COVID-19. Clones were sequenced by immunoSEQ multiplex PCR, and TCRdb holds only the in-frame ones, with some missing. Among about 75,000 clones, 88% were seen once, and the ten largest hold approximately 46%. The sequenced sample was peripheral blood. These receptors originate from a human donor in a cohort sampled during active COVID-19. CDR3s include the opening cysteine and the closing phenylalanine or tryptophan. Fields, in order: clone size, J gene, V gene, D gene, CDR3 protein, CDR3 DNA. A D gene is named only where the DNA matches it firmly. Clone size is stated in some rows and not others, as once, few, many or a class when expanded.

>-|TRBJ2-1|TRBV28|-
CASTSRLGGTYNEQFF
TGTGCCAGCACCTCCCGCTTAGGGGGAACCTACAATGAGCAGTTCTTC
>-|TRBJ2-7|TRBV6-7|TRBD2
CASSYKAGSPYEQYF
TGTGCCAGCAGTTATAAAGCGGGATCTCCCTACGAGCAGTACTTC
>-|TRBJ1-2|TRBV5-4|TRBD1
CASSWETGGASTF
TGTGCCAGCAGCTGGGAGACAGGGGGCGCTAGCACCTTC
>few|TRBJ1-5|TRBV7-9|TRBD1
CASSLAGQGRGNQPQHF
TGTGCCAGCAGCTTAGCGGGACAGGGTAGAGGCAATCAGCCCCAGCATTTT
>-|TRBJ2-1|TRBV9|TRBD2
CASSVGLAGRFSYNEQFF
TGTGCCAGCAGCGTAGGACTAGCGGGGCGGTTTTCCTACAATGAGCAGTTCTTC
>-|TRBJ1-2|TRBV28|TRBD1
CASRPGTARNGYTF
TGTGCCAGCAGACCCGGGACAGCGAGGAATGGCTACACCTTC
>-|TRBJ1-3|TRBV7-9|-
CASSLQAPSSGNTIYF
TGTGCCAGCAGCTTACAGGCCCCGAGCTCTGGAAACACCATATATTTT
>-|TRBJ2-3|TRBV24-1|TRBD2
CATSDTSGSSGDTQYF
TGTGCCACCAGTGATACTAGCGGGAGCTCGGGAGATACGCAGTATTTT
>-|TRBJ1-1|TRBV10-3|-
CAISESSLWTEAFF
TGTGCCATCAGTGAGTCAAGCCTTTGGACTGAAGCTTTCTTT
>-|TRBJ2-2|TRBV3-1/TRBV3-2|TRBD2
CASSQVILAGTENTGELFF
TGTGCCAGCAGCCAAGTTATACTAGCGGGAACGGAGAACACCGGGGAGCTGTTTTTT
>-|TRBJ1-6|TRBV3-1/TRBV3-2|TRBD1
CASRDRAPNSPLHF
TGTGCCAGCAGAGACAGGGCGCCTAATTCACCCCTCCACTTT